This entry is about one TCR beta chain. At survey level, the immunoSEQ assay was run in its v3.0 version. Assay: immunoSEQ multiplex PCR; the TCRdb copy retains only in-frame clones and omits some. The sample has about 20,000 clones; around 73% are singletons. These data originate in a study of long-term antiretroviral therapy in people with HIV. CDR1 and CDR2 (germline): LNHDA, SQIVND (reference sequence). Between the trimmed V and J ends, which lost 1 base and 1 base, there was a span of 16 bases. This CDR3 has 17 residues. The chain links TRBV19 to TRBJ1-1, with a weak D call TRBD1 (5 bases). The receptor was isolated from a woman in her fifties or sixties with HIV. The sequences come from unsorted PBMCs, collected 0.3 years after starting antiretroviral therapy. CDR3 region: CASSIGGHLGGNTEAFF. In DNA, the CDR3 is TGTGCCAGTAGTATAGGAGGACACCTCGGGGGGAACACTGAAGCTTTCTTT.